Listed below are T cell receptor beta chains from one sample, sequenced in a study of shared clonotypes between healthy human individuals. Sequencing was performed with immunoSEQ multiplex PCR; in TCRdb, only in-frame clones are kept and a portion is missing. The table lists millions of clones, about 95% of them singletons. Sequenced input: naive CD8+ T cells sorted from blood. These receptors all come from a man aged 18-30 years in good health. Both conserved end residues are part of each CDR3. The D gene is left open where the match is weak. Clone size appears in some rows only: once, few, many, or a class for an expanded clone.

TRBV7-8	TRBD2	TRBJ2-7	-	TGTGCCAGCAGCCCTAGCGGCAACCGCTACGAGCAGTACTTC	CASSPSGNRYEQYF
TRBV28	TRBD1	TRBJ2-7	-	TGTGCCAGCAGTTTTAGACAGGGGCCCGACGAGCAGTACTTC	CASSFRQGPDEQYF
TRBV27	TRBD2	TRBJ2-7	-	TGTGCCAGCAGTCCTACTAGCGGGACCGAGCAGTACTTC	CASSPTSGTEQYF
TRBV7-6	TRBD1	TRBJ2-3	-	TGTGCCAGCAGCACCTGGACAGGGGGCACAGATACGCAGTATTTT	CASSTWTGGTDTQYF
TRBV13	-	TRBJ1-1	-	TGTGCCAGCAGCTTAGGTCTGACATGGAACACTGAAGCTTTCTTT	CASSLGLTWNTEAFF
TRBV27	TRBD1	TRBJ2-6	-	TGTGCCAGCAGTTACGGGACAGGGGGGCCCTCTGGGGCCAACGTCCTGACTTTC	CASSYGTGGPSGANVLTF
TRBV4-1	-	TRBJ2-7	-	TGCGCCAGCAGCCAAGGGGTCGGGGGATACTACGAGCAGTACTTC	CASSQGVGGYYEQYF
TRBV4-1	-	TRBJ1-2	-	TGCGCCAGCAGCCAAGTTTTGGGGGCGAGCTATGGCTACACCTTC	CASSQVLGASYGYTF
TRBV11-2	-	TRBJ2-7	-	TGTGCCAGCAGCTTAGGGGCTTCCTACGAGCAGTACTTC	CASSLGASYEQYF
TRBV6-5	-	TRBJ2-7	-	TGTGCCAGCAGTTATTTCGGAGCCGCCTACGAGCAGTACTTC	CASSYFGAAYEQYF
TRBV7-9	TRBD2	TRBJ2-3	-	TGTGCCAGCAGCCCAACGGATAGCGGGAGCGATACGCAGTATTTT	CASSPTDSGSDTQYF
TRBV27	-	TRBJ2-7	-	TGTGCCAGCAGTTTACCAGGCTCCTACGAGCAGTACTTC	CASSLPGSYEQYF
TRBV5-1	TRBD2	TRBJ2-1	-	TGCGCCAGTAGACTAGCGGGGGACCCTATGACGCACAATGAGCAGTTCTTC	CASRLAGDPMTHNEQFF
TRBV5-6	-	TRBJ1-2	-	TGTGCCAGCAGCTTGTTGGACGGGCAGTCCTATGGCTACACCTTC	CASSLLDGQSYGYTF
TRBV10-3	TRBD2	TRBJ2-1	-	TGTGCCATCAGTGAGGGCGGGAGCTCCTACAATGAGCAGTTCTTC	CAISEGGSSYNEQFF
TRBV11-2	TRBD1	TRBJ1-1	-	TGTGCCAGCAGCTTATCCGCGGACAGGGGAGCTTTCTTT	CASSLSADRGAFF
TRBV7-2	-	TRBJ1-2	-	TGTGCCAGCAGCTTAGTGGTCAGTAACTATGGCTACACCTTC	CASSLVVSNYGYTF
TRBV10-3	-	TRBJ2-7	-	TGTGCCATCAGGACAGGAGTATCCTACGAGCAGTACTTC	CAIRTGVSYEQYF
TRBV5-6	-	TRBJ1-1	-	TGTGCCAGCAGCTTGGACGGCACTGAAGCTTTCTTT	CASSLDGTEAFF
TRBV9	-	TRBJ1-5	-	TGTGCCAGCAGCGATCAGGGTAATCAGCCCCAGCATTTT	CASSDQGNQPQHF
TRBV28	-	TRBJ2-3	-	TGTGCCAGCAGCCACGGACAGTATAGCACAGATACGCAGTATTTT	CASSHGQYSTDTQYF
TRBV7-9	TRBD1	TRBJ1-2	-	TGTGCCAGCAGCTTGACAGGGGGCGGCTACACCTTC	CASSLTGGGYTF
TRBV5-6	-	TRBJ1-3	-	TGTGCCAGCAGCTTGGGAAGCTCTGGAAACACCATATATTTT	CASSLGSSGNTIYF
TRBV19	-	TRBJ1-2	-	TGTGCCAGTAGTACAGCGGGGAGTCGACCCTATGGCTACACCTTC	CASSTAGSRPYGYTF
TRBV11-2	-	TRBJ2-1	-	TGTGCCAGCAGCACAACAGGTGGCGATGAGCAGTTCTTC	CASSTTGGDEQFF
TRBV18	-	TRBJ2-7	-	TGTGCCAGCTCACTTTCTCGGTACGGCCAGGTGGACGGGCAGTACTTC	CASSLSRYGQVDGQYF
TRBV27	-	TRBJ1-1	-	TGTGCCAGCAGTTGGGCCAGTGGGAACACTGAAGCTTTCTTT	CASSWASGNTEAFF
TRBV9	-	TRBJ2-7	-	TGTGCCAGCAGCGCTCCGGGCAACCACGAGCAGTACTTC	CASSAPGNHEQYF
TRBV7-2	-	TRBJ2-5	-	TGTGCCAGCAGAGAGACTAGTGAGGAGACCCAGTACTTC	CASRETSEETQYF
TRBV7-2	-	TRBJ2-7	-	TGTGCCAGCAGCTTACCGCCCCCCGGACTATACGAGCAGTACTTC	CASSLPPPGLYEQYF
TRBV27	TRBD2	TRBJ2-7	-	TGTGCCAGCAGTCGGGGGGTTCGGTACGAGCAGTACTTC	CASSRGVRYEQYF
TRBV27	TRBD2	TRBJ2-5	few	TGTGCCAGCAGTTTATTTGCGGGAGAAGAGACCCAGTACTTC	CASSLFAGEETQYF
TRBV30	-	TRBJ1-2	-	TGTGCCTGGAGTGTAGACGATTACTATGGCTACACCTTC	CAWSVDDYYGYTF
TRBV6-5	-	TRBJ2-3	-	TGTGCCAGCAGGGAGCACGTGGCAGATACGCAGTATTTT	CASREHVADTQYF
TRBV4-3	-	TRBJ2-2	-	TGCGCCAGCAGCCAAGACAACGGGGAGCTGTTTTTT	CASSQDNGELFF
TRBV5-1	TRBD1	TRBJ1-3	-	TGCGCCAGCAGCTTGGACAGGGGAGGGGACACCATATATTTT	CASSLDRGGDTIYF
TRBV4-3	-	TRBJ1-1	-	TGCGCCAGCAGCCAAGGGGCGGGCACTGAAGCTTTCTTT	CASSQGAGTEAFF
TRBV9	TRBD1	TRBJ1-5	once	TGTGCCAGCAGCGCAGGGGGTCAGCCCCAGCATTTT	CASSAGGQPQHF
TRBV10-2	TRBD2	TRBJ2-7	-	TGCGCCAGCAGTGACCTAGCGGGAGTTCTATACGAGCAGTACTTC	CASSDLAGVLYEQYF
TRBV4-3	-	TRBJ2-2	-	TGCGCCAGCAGCCAAGAAATTGGGCCGGCCTTCGTCAACACCGGGGAGCTGTTTTTT	CASSQEIGPAFVNTGELFF
TRBV7-9	-	TRBJ2-5	-	TGTGCCAGCAGCTTAGCGCTGGGGAGTACAGAGACCCAGTACTTC	CASSLALGSTETQYF
TRBV29-1	-	TRBJ2-7	-	TGCAGCGTTTGGGTCGGCATGCGAGAGCAGTACTTC	CSVWVGMREQYF
TRBV2	-	TRBJ2-5	-	TGTGCCAGCTCCGACGGAGGAGCGGGTGTGGAGACCCAGTACTTC	CASSDGGAGVETQYF
TRBV28	-	TRBJ1-6	-	TGTGCCACTTCGGTCCTCGACGGTTCACCCCTCCACTTT	CATSVLDGSPLHF
TRBV28	TRBD1	TRBJ2-7	few	TGTGCCACCGAATACCCGGACAGGTACGAGCAGTACTTC	CATEYPDRYEQYF
TRBV19	-	TRBJ1-2	once	TGTGCCAGTAGTATTGGAGGGCCTGGCTACACCTTC	CASSIGGPGYTF
TRBV4-1	-	TRBJ1-6	-	TGCGCCAGCAGCCAAGACCCGGGGCCAGACTCCTATAATTCACCCCTCCACTTT	CASSQDPGPDSYNSPLHF
TRBV9	-	TRBJ2-2	-	TGTGCCAGCAGCGTAGCTACGGGGAGGGACAGACCTCCCACCGGGGAGCTGTTTTTT	CASSVATGRDRPPTGELFF
TRBV13	-	TRBJ1-3	-	TGTGCCAGCAGCTCCAGAGTGAGCTCTGGAAACACCATATATTTT	CASSSRVSSGNTIYF
TRBV4-3	-	TRBJ2-7	-	TGCGCCAGCAGCCAGGACCCGGGGCCCTACGAGCAGTACTTC	CASSQDPGPYEQYF
TRBV25-1	-	TRBJ1-6	-	TGTGCCAGCAGTGCTTGGGGTTCACCCCTCCACTTT	CASSAWGSPLHF
TRBV28	TRBD2	TRBJ2-7	-	TGTGCCAGCAGTGTTAGCGGGGACCACTCCTACGAGCAGTACTTC	CASSVSGDHSYEQYF
TRBV5-1	-	TRBJ1-1	-	TGCGCCAGCAGCTTGTGGGCAAAGAACACTGAAGCTTTCTTT	CASSLWAKNTEAFF
TRBV11-2	TRBD1	TRBJ2-7	-	TGTGCCAGCAGACTTGGACAGGCCGGGTACGAGCAGTACTTC	CASRLGQAGYEQYF
TRBV4-1	-	TRBJ1-2	-	TGCGCCAGCAGCCAAGGGGTAGCTGGCTACACCTTC	CASSQGVAGYTF
TRBV4-1	-	TRBJ1-6	-	TGCGCCAGCAGCCGAACTAGGGGGAAGGGTAATTCACCCCTCCACTTT	CASSRTRGKGNSPLHF
TRBV9	-	TRBJ2-3	-	TGTGCCAGCAGCACCCTTGGGGCCTACACAGATACGCAGTATTTT	CASSTLGAYTDTQYF
TRBV7-9	-	TRBJ2-1	-	TGTGCCAGCAGCTCGCGGGATGGGCCCTACAATGAGCAGTTCTTC	CASSSRDGPYNEQFF
TRBV11-2	TRBD2	TRBJ2-7	-	TGTGCCAGCAGCTTAGAGGCGGGAGGGCACTACGAGCAGTACTTC	CASSLEAGGHYEQYF
TRBV5-4	-	TRBJ2-1	-	TGTGCCAGCAGCGGTTTCTGGGGGGGCGACAATGAGCAGTTCTTC	CASSGFWGGDNEQFF